This record looks at one T cell receptor beta chain sequence and its context. There is no known antigen for this receptor. A single base separates this from a much larger clone, so it may be a read error. Lymph node samples were obtained from the axillary draining lymph nodes of breast cancer patients. TCRdb names Illumina HiSeq 2000 as the instrument used. Multiplex PCR amplification was used to generate the TCR beta chain libraries. High-throughput sequencing was used to analyze the amplified TCR beta chain products. TCRdb's own reprocessing of the public reads used fastp at Q25 and MiXCR and kept productive beta chains. For every CDR3 protein sequence, its rows merge into one entry that carries the most common genes and DNA. This sample comprises about 230,000 distinct CDR3 sequences, approximately 30% of them detected only once. The ten largest clones represent 1.3% to 1.5% of the sample. V sheds 5 bases and J sheds 5 bases, leaving 22 bases between their ends. The CDR3 numbers 18 residues from cysteine through phenylalanine. Kept here is only the CDR3 DNA, which spans 54 bases and is read in frame from base 1. The germline V gene gives CDR1 as MNHEY and CDR2 as SVGAGI.

This record comes from a study of breast tumors, draining lymph nodes, adjacent tissues (dated by TCRdb to 2015 to 2016). Study-level background: In breast cancer patients, the study compared the TCR beta repertoires of tumor, adjacent nontumor tissue and axillary lymph nodes. The study aimed to assess the relationships and possible T-cell exchange between tumor, surrounding tissue and draining lymph node repertoires in human breast cancer.

Findings and caveats that apply to the study as a whole: Tumor T-cell repertoires showed less diversity than lymph node repertoires and more diversity than nontumor tissue repertoires, and tumor T-cell repertoires showed preferential V and J gene usage. The study presented the conclusion that tumor T cells originate in lymph nodes as consistent with a hypothesis, not as something directly demonstrated. Tumor and nontumor tissue repertoires were significantly more similar in luminal-like than in basal-like breast cancer. A scenario in which most tumor T cells derive from the lymph node and then expand within tumor tissue was judged to be consistent with the data.

The chain couples TRBV6-5 to TRBJ1-6; a weak D assignment points to TRBD1 (5 bases agree). This clonotype was sampled from a female donor with breast cancer. Some clones in this sample may be carry-over from other donors' samples. Specimen: axillary lymph node tissue. The DNA sequence reads TGTGCCAGCAGTCACGTACGAGCAGGGCCTCCGAATAATTCACCCCTCCACTTT. Translated, it gives CASSHVRAGPPNNSPLHF.